The text below deals with one TCR beta chain. Its antigen specificity is not known. No qualities accompany the bases; no much larger clone lies one base away. Library prep was done by the immunoSEQ multiplex PCR assay. TCRdb mirrors the immuneACCESS table, restricted to in-frame sequences. Some clones are absent from its copies; in checked studies, under half trace to an unresolved V gene, and the reason for the others is unknown. The sample has fewer than 65,000 clones on record, roughly 94% of them singletons. The ten top clones hold around 0.31% of the sample. These data are taken from a study of T cell changes during pregnancy in multiple sclerosis (dated 2019 in TCRdb). Some background on the complete study: The study looked at changes in the T cell repertoire across pregnancy in women with multiple sclerosis.

The receptor was derived from a female donor with multiple sclerosis, enrolled in a pregnancy study. Sequenced material: CD4+ T cells from peripheral blood mononuclear cells, taken in the third trimester of pregnancy.

The nucleotides are TGTGCCGGGGGCGGAGCACGGCATGAAAAACTGTTTTTT. Translation gives CAGGGARHEKLFF. The sequence links TRBV28 to TRBJ1-4; perhaps TRBD1 is the D gene, with 6 bases matching. The cysteine opens and the phenylalanine closes a CDR3 of 13 amino acids. Only the CDR3 region is kept as DNA, spanning 39 bases read in frame from base 1. V is shortened by 11 bases, J by 6 bases, and the region joining them spans 16 bases. From a lookup of the germline V gene, CDR1 and CDR2 are MDHEN and SYDVKM.